The 3 T cell receptor beta chains presented below share a single source sample, sequenced in a study of long-term antiretroviral therapy in people with HIV. A v3.0 immunoSEQ assay was performed at survey level. Generated by immunoSEQ multiplex PCR, the TCRdb table keeps only in-frame clones and is missing some. Of 31,000 or so clones in the sample, about nine tenths were seen once. The specimen was unsorted PBMCs, collected approximately 5 years before starting antiretroviral therapy. These receptors were collected from a man aged 45 to 65 with HIV.

The chain couples TRBV5-1 to TRBJ2-3; D gene uncertain. CDR3 length equals 15 residues. The germline CDR1 and CDR2 sequences are SGHRS and YFSETQ. V gave up 0 bases and J gave up 0 bases, with 8 bases separating them. For the CDR3, the DNA is TGCGCCAGCAGCTTGGCGACAAAGAGCACAGATACGCAGTATTTT. It specifies CASSLATKSTDTQYF.

This clone was seen once. Other DNA sequences of this sample code for an identical CDR3. This rearrangement joins TRBV5-1 to TRBJ1-2, with 9 bases identical to TRBD1. The CDR3 has 13 amino acids. The junction had 7 bases not matched to a gene; V was cut back by 4 bases and J by 9 bases. The germline V gene encodes CDR1 SGHRS and CDR2 YFSETQ. CDR3 protein: CASSPTGGFSYTF. The DNA of the CDR3 is TGCGCCAGCAGCCCCACAGGGGGCTTCAGCTACACCTTC.

This clone occurred once. The chain uses TRBV5-8 and TRBJ2-5; D unclear. V shed 5 bases and J shed 4 bases, with 15 bases lying between them. CDR1 and CDR2 from the germline V gene are SGHTS and YDEGEE. The CDR3 covers 14 residues. The CDR3 nucleotides are TGTGCCAGCAGTGCGAGCAGGTTCAGAGAGACCCAGTACTTC. It translates to CASSASRFRETQYF.